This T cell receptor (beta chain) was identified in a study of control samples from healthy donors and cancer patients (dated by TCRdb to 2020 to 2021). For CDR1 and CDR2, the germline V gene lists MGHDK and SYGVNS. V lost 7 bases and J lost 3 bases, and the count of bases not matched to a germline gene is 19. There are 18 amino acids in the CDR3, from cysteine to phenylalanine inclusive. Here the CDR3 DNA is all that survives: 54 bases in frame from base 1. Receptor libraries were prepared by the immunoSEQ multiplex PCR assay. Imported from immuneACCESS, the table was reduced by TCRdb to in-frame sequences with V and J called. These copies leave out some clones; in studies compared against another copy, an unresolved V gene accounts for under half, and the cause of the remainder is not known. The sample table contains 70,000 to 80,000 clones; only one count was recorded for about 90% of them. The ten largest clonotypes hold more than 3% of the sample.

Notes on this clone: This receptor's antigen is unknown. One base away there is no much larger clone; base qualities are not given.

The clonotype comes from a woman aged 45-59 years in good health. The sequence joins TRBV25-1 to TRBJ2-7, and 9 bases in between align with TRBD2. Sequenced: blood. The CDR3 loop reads CASTGAGLALIPLYEQYF. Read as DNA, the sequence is TGTGCCAGCACGGGGGCGGGACTAGCCCTGATCCCGCTCTACGAGCAGTACTTC.